The 11 T cell receptor beta chains below come from one sample, sequenced in a study of cytotoxic CD8 clonotypes in ibrutinib-treated CLL. Data came from immunoSEQ multiplex PCR; TCRdb stores just in-frame clones and leaves some out. The data hold approximately 100,000 clones, with about 72% observed a single time. The sample consisted of PBMCs, taken after 12 months of ibrutinib treatment. These receptors were taken from a human donor with chronic lymphocytic leukemia.

The V and J genes are TRBV4-2 and TRBJ2-5, with TRBD2 matching over 7 bases. The CDR3 sequence is 17 residues long. Germline V lookup: CDR1 LGHNA, CDR2 YNFKEQ. V lost 0 bases and J lost 4; bases outside the gene matches: 11. CDR3 sequence: CASSQDPLGGSAETQYF. The CDR3 DNA follows: TGTGCCAGCAGCCAAGACCCTCTCGGGGGGTCCGCAGAGACCCAGTACTTC.

The rearrangement links TRBV5-1 to TRBJ1-1; D call uncertain. The CDR3 sequence is 14 residues long. V shed 0 bases and J shed 2 bases, with 8 bases lying between them. The germline V gene has CDR1 SGHRS and CDR2 YFSETQ. The CDR3 DNA is TGCGCCAGCAGCTTGGCCTCGGAAAACACTGAAGCTTTCTTT. Translation gives CASSLASENTEAFF.

This chain uses TRBV4-2 with TRBJ1-2, with 7 bases lining up with TRBD1. Germline-derived CDR1 and CDR2 are LGHNA and YNFKEQ. The J segment lost 2 bases and the V segment lost 5 bases, leaving 5 bases of the junction unmatched. The CDR3 extends over 14 amino acids. The CDR3 nucleotides read TGTGCCAGCAGCGGGGAGACAGGGAACTATGGCTACACCTTC. This sequence encodes CASSGETGNYGYTF.

V is TRBV25-1 and J is TRBJ2-5; 8 nucleotides match TRBD2. V shed 1 base, J shed 5 bases, and the junction held 3 bases outside the gene matches. Germline lookup yields CDR1 MGHDK and CDR2 SYGVNS. The CDR3 loop spans 14 amino acids. CDR3 DNA sequence: TGTGCCAGCAGTGAATGGGGCGGGGGGGAGACCCAGTACTTC. This codes for CASSEWGGGETQYF.

V gene TRBV7-2 combines with J gene TRBJ2-7; 8 bases are a match to TRBD2. The V gene's germline CDR1 is SGHTA and CDR2 FQGNSA. V trimming: 4 bases; J trimming: 2 bases; junction bases outside the gene matches: 7. This CDR3 contains 15 residues. The CDR3 protein is CASSSVGGVTYEQYF. DNA for the CDR3: TGTGCCAGCAGCTCTGTCGGGGGGGTCACCTACGAGCAGTACTTC.

The rearrangement uses TRBV19 and TRBJ1-5; D uncertain. The germline V and J ends were trimmed by 2 bases and 0 bases, with 17 bases remaining between them. Germline-derived CDR1 and CDR2 are LNHDA and SQIVND (reference sequence). The CDR3 has 18 residues. The CDR3 reads CASSIYPPQSYSNQPQHF. The DNA of the CDR3 is TGTGCCAGTAGTATATACCCGCCACAATCTTATAGCAATCAGCCCCAGCATTTT.

The gene calls are TRBV5-4 and TRBJ1-4; TRBD1 might be the D (5 bases). The V gene lost 0 bases and the J gene lost 0 bases, with 9 bases spanning the gap. Germline assignment: CDR1 SGHNT and CDR2 YYREEE (reference sequence). This CDR3 is 16 amino acids long. For the CDR3, the DNA is TGTGCCAGCAGCTTGGGGGCAGGGACAACTAATGAAAAACTGTTTTTT. Encoded protein: CASSLGAGTTNEKLFF. The full variable domain, completed using reference TRBV5-4 and TRBJ1-4, is ETGVTQSPTHLIKTRGQQVTLRCSSQSGHNTVSWYQQALGQGPQFIFQYYREEENGRGNFPPRFSGLQFPNYSSELNVNALELDDSALYLCASSLGAGTTNEKLFFGSGTQLSVL.

CDR3 in DNA: TGTGCCAGCAGACCAGGGGGGGCGGGACGCAATGGCTACACCTTC. Residues: CASRPGGAGRNGYTF. The chain employs TRBV5-4 and TRBJ1-2, with 7 bases identical to TRBD1. The germline V gene has CDR1 SGHNT and CDR2 YYREEE (reference sequence). This CDR3 has 15 amino acids. Trimming cost V 5 bases and J 6 bases; bases outside gene matches: 13.

This chain joins TRBV11-3 and TRBJ2-3; tentatively, D is TRBD2 (6 bases). Germline-derived CDR1 and CDR2 are SGHNT and YENEEA. Trimming took off 3 bases at V and 0 bases at J, with 10 bases between the two ends. This CDR3 is built from 15 residues. The CDR3 DNA reads as TGTGCCAGCAGCTTCACGGGGAGGAGCACAGATACGCAGTATTTT. Translated, it gives CASSFTGRSTDTQYF.

V usage is TRBV4-1 and J usage is TRBJ2-6; possibly TRBD1 for D (6 bases). CDR1 MGHRA and CDR2 YSYEKL come from the germline V gene. The V end lost 5 bases, the J end lost 0 bases, and 11 bases lay between the germline ends. The CDR3 is 16 residues long. CDR3 in DNA: TGCGCCAGCAGCGTGGACAGCTACTCTGGGGCCAACGTCCTGACTTTC. It is translated as CASSVDSYSGANVLTF.

The chain links TRBV7-2 to TRBJ2-2; no clear D. The germline V gene encodes CDR1 SGHTA and CDR2 FQGNSA. This CDR3 comprises 16 residues. V lost 1 base, J lost 1 base, and 10 bases lay in between. CDR3 bases: TGTGCCAGCAGCTTAGTGAGCGTGCGGAACACCGGGGAGCTGTTTTTT. Its translation is CASSLVSVRNTGELFF.